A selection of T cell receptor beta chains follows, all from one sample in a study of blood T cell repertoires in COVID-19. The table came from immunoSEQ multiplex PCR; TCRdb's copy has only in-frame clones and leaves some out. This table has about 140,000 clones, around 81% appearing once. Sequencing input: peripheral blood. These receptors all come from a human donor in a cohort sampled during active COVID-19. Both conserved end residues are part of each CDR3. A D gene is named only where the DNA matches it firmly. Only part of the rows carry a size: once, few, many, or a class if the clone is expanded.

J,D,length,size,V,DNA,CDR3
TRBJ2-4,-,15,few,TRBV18,TGTGCCAGCTCACGGGCTTCACAAGCCAAAAACATTCAGTACTTC,CASSRASQAKNIQYF
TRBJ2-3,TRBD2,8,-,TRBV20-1,TGCAGGGCGGGGGAGGGAGTTTTT,CRAGEGVF
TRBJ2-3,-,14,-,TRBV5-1,TGCGCCAGCAGCGGGACTGGAGGCGCAGATACGCAGTATTTT,CASSGTGGADTQYF
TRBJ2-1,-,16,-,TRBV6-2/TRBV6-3,TGTGCCAGCAGTTACTCGAGGAGGCGGGCCAACAATGAGCAGTTCTTC,CASSYSRRRANNEQFF
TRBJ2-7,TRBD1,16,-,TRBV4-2,TGTGCCAGCAGCCCCGCAGAGGGACAGGGGATCTACGAGCAGTACTTC,CASSPAEGQGIYEQYF
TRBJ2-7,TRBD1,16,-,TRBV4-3,TGCGCCAGCAGCCTTTGGGGGACAGGGATGGTGTACGAGCAGTACTTC,CASSLWGTGMVYEQYF
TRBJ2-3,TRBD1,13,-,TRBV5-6,TGTGCCAGCAGCCCGACAGGGGGGGATACGCAGTATTTT,CASSPTGGDTQYF
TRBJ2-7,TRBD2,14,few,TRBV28,TGTGCCAGCAGCCTAACTAGCGGGAGTTACGAGCAGTACTTC,CASSLTSGSYEQYF
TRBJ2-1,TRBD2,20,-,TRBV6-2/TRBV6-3,TGTGCCAGCAGTTACCCTCCTAGTGCTAGCGGGAGCCTAACCTACAATGAGCAGTTCTTC,CASSYPPSASGSLTYNEQFF
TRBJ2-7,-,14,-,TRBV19,TGTGCCAGTAGTATCCAGGGGGGCACCTACGAGCAGTACTTC,CASSIQGGTYEQYF
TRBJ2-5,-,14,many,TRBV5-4,TGTGCCAGCAGCTCACTGGCCCAGACAGGGACCCAGTACTTC,CASSSLAQTGTQYF
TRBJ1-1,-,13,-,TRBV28,TGTGCCAGCAGTTTCGGTCTGAACACTGAAGCTTTCTTT,CASSFGLNTEAFF
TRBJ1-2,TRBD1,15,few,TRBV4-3,TGCGCCAGCAGCCAAGATCGACAGGGCTCTACCGGCTACACCTTC,CASSQDRQGSTGYTF
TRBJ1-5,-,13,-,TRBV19,TGTGCCACTTCGGACACTAGCAATCAGCCCCAGCATTTT,CATSDTSNQPQHF
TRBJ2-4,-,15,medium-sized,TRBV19,TGTGCCAGTAGTAACCACCACGGACTTAAAAACATTCAGTACTTC,CASSNHHGLKNIQYF
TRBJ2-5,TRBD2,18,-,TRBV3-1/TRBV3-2,TGTGCCAGCAGCCCTCCTCTTTCGGGACTAGCGGGAGGAGAGACCCAGTACTTC,CASSPPLSGLAGGETQYF
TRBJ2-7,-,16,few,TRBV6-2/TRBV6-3,TGTGCCAGCAGTCCCAACTTTAAGCGTTCAGCCTACGAGCAGTACTTC,CASSPNFKRSAYEQYF
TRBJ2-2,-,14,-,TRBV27,TGTGCCAGCAGCCCCTTTAGTTTGGCCGGGGAGCTGTTTTTT,CASSPFSLAGELFF
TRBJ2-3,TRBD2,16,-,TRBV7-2,TGTGCCAGCAGCTCGACTACCGGGAGGGTGCCAGATACGCAGTATTTT,CASSSTTGRVPDTQYF
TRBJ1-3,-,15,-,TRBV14,TGTGCCAGCAGCCAAGACGCGGTCTCTGGAAACACCATATATTTT,CASSQDAVSGNTIYF
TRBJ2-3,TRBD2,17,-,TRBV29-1,TGCAGCGTTGAAGCGGGTGTGAAGGGAGGGCCTGGAGATACGCAGTATTTT,CSVEAGVKGGPGDTQYF
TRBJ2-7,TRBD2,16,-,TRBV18,TGTGCCAGCTCACCCCAGGTTCGCGGGGGAATCTACGAGCAGTACTTC,CASSPQVRGGIYEQYF
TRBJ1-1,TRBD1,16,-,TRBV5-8,TGTGCCAGCAGCCGTGGACAGGGGACGTCTTTCACTGAAGCTTTCTTT,CASSRGQGTSFTEAFF
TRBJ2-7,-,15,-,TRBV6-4,TGTGCCAGCACCAACTCCGGGGGTAACTCCTACGAGCAGTACTTC,CASTNSGGNSYEQYF
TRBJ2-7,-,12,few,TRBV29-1,TGCAGCGCCGCGGGGCCAACCTACGAGCAGTACTTC,CSAAGPTYEQYF
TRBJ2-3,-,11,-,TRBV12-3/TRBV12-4,TGTGCCAGCAGTTTCGCAGATACGCAGTATTTT,CASSFADTQYF
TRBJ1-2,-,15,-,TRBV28,TGTGCCAGCAGTTTCGCAGAACAGGGTTTGGGAGGCTACACCTTC,CASSFAEQGLGGYTF
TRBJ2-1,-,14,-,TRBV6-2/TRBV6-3,TGTGCCAGCAGTTATCAGGTCGGGAATAATGAGCAGTTCTTC,CASSYQVGNNEQFF
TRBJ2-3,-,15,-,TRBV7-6,TGTGCCAGCGGATGGGGCGGGGTGGGCACAGATACGCAGTATTTT,CASGWGGVGTDTQYF
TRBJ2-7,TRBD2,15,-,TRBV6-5,TGTGCCAGCAGTTACGGGTATGGGGGAGGGTACGAGCAGTACTTC,CASSYGYGGGYEQYF
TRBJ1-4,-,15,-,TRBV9,TGTGCCAGCAGCGGACAGATTGCAACTAATGAAAAACTGTTTTTT,CASSGQIATNEKLFF
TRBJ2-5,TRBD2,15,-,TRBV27,TGTGCCAGCAGTATAGGGACTACCTCTCAAGAGACCCAGTACTTC,CASSIGTTSQETQYF
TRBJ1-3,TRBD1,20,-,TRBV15,TGTGCCACCAGCAGAGATTACTTGGACAGGAGGGGCAGAATCGGAAACACCATATATTTT,CATSRDYLDRRGRIGNTIYF
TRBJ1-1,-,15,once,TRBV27,TGTGCCAGCAGACTAGAAAGTGGTGTGCGCACTGAAGCTTTCTTT,CASRLESGVRTEAFF
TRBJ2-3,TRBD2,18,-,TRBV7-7,TGTGCCAGCAGCTCCCAACTAGCGGGAGGGCCGAGCACAGATACGCAGTATTTT,CASSSQLAGGPSTDTQYF
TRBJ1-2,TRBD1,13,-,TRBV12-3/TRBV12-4,TGTGCCAGCAGCCAACAGGGGGCCTATGGCTACACCTTC,CASSQQGAYGYTF
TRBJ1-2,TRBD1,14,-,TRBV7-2,TGTGCCAGCAGCTTAAGACAGGGGAACTATGGCTACACCTTC,CASSLRQGNYGYTF
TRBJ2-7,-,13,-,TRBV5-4,TGTGCCAGCAGCTTGGCCAGTAGGGGAGAGCAGTACTTC,CASSLASRGEQYF
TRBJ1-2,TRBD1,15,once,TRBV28,TGTGCCAGCAGTTTATTAACAGGGGCAGGATATGGCTACACCTTC,CASSLLTGAGYGYTF
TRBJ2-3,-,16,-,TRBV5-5,TGTGCCAGCAGCTCACGCCTGACAGTGGGGACAGATACGCAGTATTTT,CASSSRLTVGTDTQYF
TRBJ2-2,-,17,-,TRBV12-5,TGTGCTAGTGGTCAAGACAGGCTGGCTTCCACCACCGGGGAGCTGTTTTTT,CASGQDRLASTTGELFF
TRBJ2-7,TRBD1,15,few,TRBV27,TGTGCCAGCAGTTTATCGACAGGGGGATCCTACGAGCAGTACTTC,CASSLSTGGSYEQYF
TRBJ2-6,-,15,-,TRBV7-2,TGTGCCAGCAGCTCACTCGGGGGTGGGGCCAACGTCCTGACTTTC,CASSSLGGGANVLTF
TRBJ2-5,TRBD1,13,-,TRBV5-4,TGTGCCAGCAGCCGGGACAGGAAAGAGACCCAGTACTTC,CASSRDRKETQYF
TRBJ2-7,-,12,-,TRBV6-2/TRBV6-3,TGTGCCAGCAGCCTACTAGTCTGGGAGCAGTACTTC,CASSLLVWEQYF
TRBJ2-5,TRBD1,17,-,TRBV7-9,TGTGCCAGCAGCTTAGGAGCACAGGGGCCGAGGCGGGAGACCCAGTACTTC,CASSLGAQGPRRETQYF
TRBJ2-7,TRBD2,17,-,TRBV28,TGTGCCAGCAGTTCACTCTCTAGCGGGAGGGCCGCTCACGAGCAGTACTTC,CASSSLSSGRAAHEQYF
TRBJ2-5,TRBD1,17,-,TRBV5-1,TGCGCCAGCAGCACGCCGGGACAGGGGAACCCACAAGAGACCCAGTACTTC,CASSTPGQGNPQETQYF
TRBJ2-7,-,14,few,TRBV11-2,TGTGCCAGCAGCGTCCAGGGCAGATACTACGAGCAGTACTTC,CASSVQGRYYEQYF
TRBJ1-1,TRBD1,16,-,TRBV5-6,TGTGCCAGCAGCTTGGGAAGGACAGGATCGAACACTGAAGCTTTCTTT,CASSLGRTGSNTEAFF
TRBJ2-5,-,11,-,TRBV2,TGTGCCAGCAGTGTTGAGGAGACCCAGTACTTC,CASSVEETQYF
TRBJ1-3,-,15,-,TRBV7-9,TGTGCCAGCAGCCCCACTCCCCCGTCTGGAAACACCATATATTTT,CASSPTPPSGNTIYF
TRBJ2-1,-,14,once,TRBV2,TGTGCCAGCAGTTTATCTCTCCTGTACAATGAGCAGTTCTTC,CASSLSLLYNEQFF
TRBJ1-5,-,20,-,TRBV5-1,TGCGCCAGCAGCTTGGGGCCATATCAAGTGGACGGGACAAGCAATCAGCCCCAGCATTTT,CASSLGPYQVDGTSNQPQHF
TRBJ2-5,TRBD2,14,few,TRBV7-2,TGTGCCAGCAGCCCCGGACTAGCCCAAGAGACCCAGTACTTC,CASSPGLAQETQYF